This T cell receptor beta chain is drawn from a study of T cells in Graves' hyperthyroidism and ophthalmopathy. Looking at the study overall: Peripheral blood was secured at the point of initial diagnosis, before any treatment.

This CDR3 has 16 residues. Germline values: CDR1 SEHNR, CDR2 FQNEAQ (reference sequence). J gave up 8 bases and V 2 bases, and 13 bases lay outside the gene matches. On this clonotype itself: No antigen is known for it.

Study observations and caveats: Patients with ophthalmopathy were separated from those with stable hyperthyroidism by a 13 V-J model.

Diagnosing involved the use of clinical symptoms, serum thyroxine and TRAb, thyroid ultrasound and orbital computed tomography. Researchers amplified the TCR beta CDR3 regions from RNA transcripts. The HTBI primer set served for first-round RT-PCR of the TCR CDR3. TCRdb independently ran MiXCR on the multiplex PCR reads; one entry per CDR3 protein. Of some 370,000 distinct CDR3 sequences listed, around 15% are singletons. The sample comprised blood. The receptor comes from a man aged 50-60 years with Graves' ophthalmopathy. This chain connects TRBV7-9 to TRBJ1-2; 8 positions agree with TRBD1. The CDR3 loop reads CASSLTDRARAYGYTF. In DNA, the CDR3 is TGTGCCAGCAGCTTAACGGACAGGGCGAGGGCCTACGGCTACACCTTC.